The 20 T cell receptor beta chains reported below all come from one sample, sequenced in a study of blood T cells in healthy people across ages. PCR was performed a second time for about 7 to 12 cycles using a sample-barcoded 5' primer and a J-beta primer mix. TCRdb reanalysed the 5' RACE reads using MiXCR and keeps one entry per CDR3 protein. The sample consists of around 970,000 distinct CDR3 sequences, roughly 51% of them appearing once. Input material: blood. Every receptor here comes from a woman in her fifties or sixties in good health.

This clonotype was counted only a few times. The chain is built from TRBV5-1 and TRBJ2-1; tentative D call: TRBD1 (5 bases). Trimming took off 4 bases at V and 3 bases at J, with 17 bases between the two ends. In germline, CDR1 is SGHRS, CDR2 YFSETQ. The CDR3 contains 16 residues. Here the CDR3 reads CASSALTGADYNEQFF. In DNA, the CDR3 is TGCGCCAGCAGCGCTCTAACAGGTGCTGACTACAATGAGCAGTTCTTC.

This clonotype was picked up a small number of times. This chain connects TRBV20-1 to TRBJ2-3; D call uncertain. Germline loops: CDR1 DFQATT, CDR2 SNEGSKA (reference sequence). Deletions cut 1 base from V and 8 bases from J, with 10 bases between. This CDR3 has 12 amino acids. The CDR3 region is CSARGDGVTQYF. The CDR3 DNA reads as TGCAGTGCTAGAGGAGATGGGGTTACGCAGTATTTT.

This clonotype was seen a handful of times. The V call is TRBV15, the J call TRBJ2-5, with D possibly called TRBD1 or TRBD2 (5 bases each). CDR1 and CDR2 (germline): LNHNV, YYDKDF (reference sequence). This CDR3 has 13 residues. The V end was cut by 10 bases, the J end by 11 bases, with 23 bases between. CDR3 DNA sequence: TGTGCCAGCAGTCAGGACACGGGTTGGGAGCAGTACTTC. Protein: CASSQDTGWEQYF.

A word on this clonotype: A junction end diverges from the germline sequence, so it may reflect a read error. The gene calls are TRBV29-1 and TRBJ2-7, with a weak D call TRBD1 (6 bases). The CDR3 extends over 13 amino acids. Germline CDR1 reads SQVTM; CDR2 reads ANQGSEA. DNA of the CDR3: TGCAGCGTTGAGGACAGAGAGACCTACGGGCAGTACTTC. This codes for CSVEDRETYGQYF.

CDR3 sequence (DNA): TGCGCCAGTCCAGCAGTAGGACTCCAGATGGAGCAGTACTTC. Protein product: CASPAVGLQMEQYF. The chain is built from TRBV10-2 and TRBJ2-4; possibly TRBD2 for D (5 bases). This CDR3 contains 14 residues. Between the trimmed V and J ends, which lost 9 bases and 13 bases, there was a span of 25 bases. Per germline, CDR1 WSHSY and CDR2 SAAADI.

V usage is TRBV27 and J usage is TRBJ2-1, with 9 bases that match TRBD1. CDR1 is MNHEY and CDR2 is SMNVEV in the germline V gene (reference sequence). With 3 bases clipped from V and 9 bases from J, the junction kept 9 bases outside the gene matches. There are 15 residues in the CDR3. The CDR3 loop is CASSFYRGQSSEQFF. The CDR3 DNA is TGTGCCAGCAGTTTCTACAGGGGGCAATCGAGTGAGCAGTTCTTC.

The chain's CDR3 is CASSPGGRGDTQYF. CDR3 DNA sequence: TGTGCCAGCAGCCCAGGGGGGCGAGGAGATACGCAGTATTTT. The chain uses TRBV3-1 and TRBJ2-3, with D perhaps TRBD1 (7 bases). The ends were cut back, 4 bases at V and 5 bases at J, with 13 bases in the middle. CDR1 is LGHDT and CDR2 is YNNKEL in the germline V gene (reference sequence). CDR3 length: 14 residues.

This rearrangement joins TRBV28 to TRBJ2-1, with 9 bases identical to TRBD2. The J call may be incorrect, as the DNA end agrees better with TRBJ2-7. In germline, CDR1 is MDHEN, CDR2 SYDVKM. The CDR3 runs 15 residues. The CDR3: CASSYGGLANNEQYF. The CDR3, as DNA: TGTGCCAGCAGTTACGGAGGACTAGCGAACAATGAGCAGTACTTC.

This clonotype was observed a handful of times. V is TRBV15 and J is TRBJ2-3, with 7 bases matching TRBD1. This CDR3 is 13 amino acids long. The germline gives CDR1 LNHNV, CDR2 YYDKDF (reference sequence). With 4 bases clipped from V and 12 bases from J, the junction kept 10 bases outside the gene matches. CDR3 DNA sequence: TGTGCCACCAGCACAGGGGGAGCCCTCGGACAGTATTTT. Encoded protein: CATSTGGALGQYF.

CDR3 residues: CAISRAGEGYEQYF. CDR3 nucleotides: TGTGCCATCAGTCGAGCGGGAGAGGGCTACGAGCAGTACTTC. This sequence joins TRBV10-3 and TRBJ2-7, with 8 bases identical to TRBD2. The CDR3 runs to 14 residues. The V segment lost 5 bases and the J segment 3 bases; nucleotides outside the gene matches: 6. CDR1 is ENHRY and CDR2 is SYGVKD in the germline V gene.

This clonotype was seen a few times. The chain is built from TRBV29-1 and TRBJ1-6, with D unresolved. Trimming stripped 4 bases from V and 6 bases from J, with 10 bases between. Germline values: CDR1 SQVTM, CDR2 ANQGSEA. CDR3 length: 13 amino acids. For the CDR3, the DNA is TGCAGCGTTGCCGGATCCCCTAATTCACCCCTCCACTTT. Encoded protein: CSVAGSPNSPLHF.

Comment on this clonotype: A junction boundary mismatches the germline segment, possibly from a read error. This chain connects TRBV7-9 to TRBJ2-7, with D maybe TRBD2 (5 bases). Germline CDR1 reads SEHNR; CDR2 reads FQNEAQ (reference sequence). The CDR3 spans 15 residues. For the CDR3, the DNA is TGTGCCAGCGGCTTAGAGTCTAGCCGGGTCGGCGAGCAGTACTTC. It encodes CASGLESSRVGEQYF. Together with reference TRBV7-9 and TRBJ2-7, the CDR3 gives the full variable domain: DTGVSQNPRHKITKRGQNVTFRCDPISEHNRLYWYRQTLGQGPEFLTYFQNEAQLEKSRLLSDRFSAERPKGSFSTLEIQRTEQGDSAMYLCASGLESSRVGEQYFGPGTRLTVT.

CDR3 nucleotides: TGTGCCACTAAGGCCGCCGGGGCTGAAGCTTTCTTT. Translating gives CATKAAGAEAFF. The chain recombines TRBV12-3 or TRBV12-4 with TRBJ1-1; D not certain. The CDR3 has 12 residues. The germline V and J ends were trimmed by 10 bases and 6 bases, with 15 bases remaining between them.

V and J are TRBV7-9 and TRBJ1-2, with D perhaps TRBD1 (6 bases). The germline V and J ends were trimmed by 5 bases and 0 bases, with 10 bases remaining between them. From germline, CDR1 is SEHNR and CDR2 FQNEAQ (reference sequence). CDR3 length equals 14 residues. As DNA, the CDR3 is TGTGCCAGCAGCCAATACAGGGCTAACTATGGCTACACCTTC. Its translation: CASSQYRANYGYTF.

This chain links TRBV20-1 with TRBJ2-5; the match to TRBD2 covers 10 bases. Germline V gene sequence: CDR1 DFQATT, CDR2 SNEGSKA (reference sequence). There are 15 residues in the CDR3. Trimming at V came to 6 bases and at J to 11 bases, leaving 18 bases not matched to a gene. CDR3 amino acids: CSATPGTSDYNEQYF. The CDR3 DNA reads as TGCAGTGCAACCCCCGGGACTAGCGACTACAATGAGCAGTACTTC.

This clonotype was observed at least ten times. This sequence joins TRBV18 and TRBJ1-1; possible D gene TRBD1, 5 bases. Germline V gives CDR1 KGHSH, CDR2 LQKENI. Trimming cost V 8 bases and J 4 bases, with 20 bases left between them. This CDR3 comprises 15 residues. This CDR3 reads CASKNSGTAFTEAFF. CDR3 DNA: TGTGCCAGCAAAAACTCCGGGACGGCCTTCACTGAAGCTTTCTTT.

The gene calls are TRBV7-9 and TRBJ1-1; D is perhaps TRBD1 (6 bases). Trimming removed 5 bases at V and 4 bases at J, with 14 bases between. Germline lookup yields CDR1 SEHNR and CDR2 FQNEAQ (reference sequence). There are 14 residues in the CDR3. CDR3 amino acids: CASSDQGSGTEAFF. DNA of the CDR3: TGTGCCAGCAGCGATCAGGGGAGTGGCACTGAAGCTTTCTTT.

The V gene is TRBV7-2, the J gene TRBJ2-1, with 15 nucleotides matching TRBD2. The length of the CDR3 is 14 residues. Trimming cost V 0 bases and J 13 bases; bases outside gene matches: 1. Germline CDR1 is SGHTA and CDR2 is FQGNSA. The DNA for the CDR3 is TGTGCCAGCAGCTTAGCGGGACTAGCGGGAGGACAGTTCTTC. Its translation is CASSLAGLAGGQFF.

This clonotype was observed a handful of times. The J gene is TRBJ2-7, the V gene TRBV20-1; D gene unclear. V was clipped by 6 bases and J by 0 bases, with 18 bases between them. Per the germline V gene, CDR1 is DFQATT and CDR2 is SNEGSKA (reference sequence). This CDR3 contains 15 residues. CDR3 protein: CSARPLGASSYEQYF. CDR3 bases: TGCAGTGCAAGGCCGTTAGGCGCGAGCTCCTACGAGCAGTACTTC.

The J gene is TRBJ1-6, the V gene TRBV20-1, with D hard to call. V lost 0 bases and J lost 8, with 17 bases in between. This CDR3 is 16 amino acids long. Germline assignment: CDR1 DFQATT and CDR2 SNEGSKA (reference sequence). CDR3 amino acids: CSARDQRTGGYSPLHF. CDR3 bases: TGCAGTGCTAGAGATCAGAGGACCGGAGGGTATTCACCCCTCCACTTT.